The 4 T cell receptor beta chains reported below all come from one sample, sequenced in a study of radiation and T cells in renal cell carcinoma. The sample's time point: blood 2 weeks post-SBRT. This sample's treatment: 15 Gy SBRT to primary tumor, nephrectomy 4 weeks later. Method: immunoSEQ multiplex PCR; TCRdb's copy keeps in-frame clones and lacks some. Of some 120,000 clones listed, 88% are singletons. Sequenced here: blood, sampled from a patient whose treatment included radiotherapy and nephrectomy. The receptor set was obtained from a woman between 70 and 85 years old with renal cell carcinoma.

V gene TRBV2 combines with J gene TRBJ2-5; TRBD1 might be the D (6 bases). V dropped 8 bases and J dropped 1 base, with 8 bases sitting between them. The CDR3 is made up of 12 amino acids. Germline values: CDR1 SNHLY, CDR2 FYNNEI. The CDR3 coding sequence is TGTGCCAGCCAGGGGAGCCAAGAGACCCAGTACTTC. Translation: CASQGSQETQYF.

Only one count was recorded for this clone. The V gene is TRBV7-8, the J gene TRBJ1-1; no clear D gene. From germline, CDR1 is SGHVS and CDR2 FQNEAQ. This CDR3 contains 14 residues. Trimming took 4 bases from V and 5 from J, leaving 14 bases between them. CDR3 DNA sequence: TGTGCCAGCAGCTCGAGGGATATAAGAACTGAAGCTTTCTTT. Amino acid sequence: CASSSRDIRTEAFF.

The chain employs TRBV28 and TRBJ1-1; perhaps TRBD1 as D (5 bases). The V and J ends lost 3 bases and 11 bases respectively, with 13 bases between them. The CDR3 runs 12 residues. Germline CDR1 reads MDHEN; CDR2 reads SYDVKM. Here the CDR3 DNA reads TGTGCCAGCAGTTTGATAGGGGATAGGGCTTTCTTT. Protein: CASSLIGDRAFF.

The chain links TRBV6-6 to TRBJ2-1; 9 bases are shared with TRBD1. The J segment lost 5 bases and the V segment lost 2 bases, leaving 7 bases of the junction unmatched. The germline V gene has CDR1 MNHNY and CDR2 SVGAGI (reference sequence). The CDR3 is 16 amino acids. The CDR3 DNA is TGTGCCAGCAGTTACACCGGGACAGGGAGAGACAATGAGCAGTTCTTC. Amino acids: CASSYTGTGRDNEQFF.